This passage covers 2 T cell receptor beta chains from one sample sequenced in a study of T cell clonotyping in hematopoietic cell transplantation. Assay: immunoSEQ multiplex PCR; the TCRdb copy retains only in-frame clones and omits some. The sample has some 9,300 clones, nearly 80% seen once. Sequencing used PBMCs, obtained 180 days after allogeneic stem cell transplant. These receptors all come from a male patient between 40 and 50 years old who had an allogeneic stem cell transplant from a related donor, so the T cells may come from the graft donor. Some clones in this sample may be carry-over from other donors' samples.

The gene calls are TRBV11-2 and TRBJ1-1; perhaps TRBD1 as D (6 bases). The CDR3 spans 14 residues. The germline V gene encodes CDR1 SGHAT and CDR2 FQNNGV. Between the trimmed V and J ends, which lost 5 bases and 5 bases, there was a span of 15 bases. CDR3 in DNA: TGTGCCAGCAGCCTGTTAACAGGGTGGACTGAAGCTTTCTTT. Translated: CASSLLTGWTEAFF.

This chain uses TRBV5-1 with TRBJ1-1; D is unresolved. Trimming took off 0 bases at V and 2 bases at J, with 5 bases between the two ends. Per germline, CDR1 SGHRS and CDR2 YFSETQ. The CDR3 consists of 13 residues. The CDR3 sequence is CASSLEQNTEAFF. The CDR3 DNA is TGCGCCAGCAGCTTGGAACAAAACACTGAAGCTTTCTTT.